The entry that follows covers one T cell receptor (beta chain) sequence. Source study methods: Amplification with reference gene primers provided the estimates of nucleated cell counts. The assay was immunoSEQ multiplex PCR, and TCRdb's table has in-frame clones only and misses some. Clonal size and the V and J genes are those of that table, whereas D and trimming came from the DNA. The sample records tens of thousands of clones, about 90% being singletons. The source of the sample is a study of blood T cell repertoires in COVID-19. Study in general: Sample material is recorded as cDNA or gDNA derived from T cells, B-cell-depleted T cells, or PBMCs.

The sequenced sample was peripheral blood. This sequence was found in a human donor in a cohort sampled during active COVID-19.

CDR3 DNA sequence: TGTGCCAGCAGCTTAGCCGGCGGGGGGAACACCTTC. It encodes CASSLAGGGNTF. The V and J genes are TRBV7-9 and TRBJ1-2; TRBD1 is a possible D gene (5 bases). Germline lookup yields CDR1 SEHNR and CDR2 FQNEAQ (reference sequence). Trimming shortened V by 0 bases and J by 12 bases, and 11 bases separated the two germline ends. The CDR3 is 12 residues long.